There are a few counts of the clone carrying this TCR beta chain. The antigen remains undetermined. One entry per CDR3 protein results from TCRdb running MiXCR on the 5' RACE reads. The sample has around 300,000 distinct CDR3 sequences, roughly a fifth seen once. This entry belongs to a study of T-cell memory formation after mild COVID-19. Study findings and constraints: Certain responding clones were present in pre-infection memory, suggesting participation of cross-reactive memory. There was a balanced CD4/CD8 profile in clones contracting day 15 to 85, and later expanders leaned CD4+. The main location of contracting CD4+ clones was CM and EM, and that of contracting CD8+ clones was EMRA.

Material: PBMCs or a T cell subset sorted from them (not recorded which). The sequence was obtained from a man aged 18 to 30 who had mild COVID-19 (a few samples of this study predate the infection). Cell type and time point are not known.

CDR3 loop: CSARVGGYGDTQYF. CDR3 in DNA: TGCAGTGCTAGAGTTGGAGGCTACGGGGATACGCAGTATTTT. The J gene is TRBJ2-3, the V gene TRBV20-1; possibly TRBD2 for D (5 bases). CDR1 is DFQATT, CDR2 SNEGSKA, per germline (reference sequence). The CDR3 is 14 amino acids. Trimming shortened V by 1 base and J by 6 bases, and 14 bases separated the two germline ends.